The 12 T cell receptor beta chains reported below all come from one sample, sequenced in a study of Ad26.COV2.S vaccination and SARS-CoV-2 variants. Treatment noted: roughly 18 received Ad26.COV2.S at low or high dose, single or two shots; 5 received placebo; per-sample allocation not given. Specimen acquisition occurred on day 63 following the initial vaccine or placebo injection. TCRdb keeps only in-frame clones here, not all; method: immunoSEQ multiplex PCR. In the table there are around 270,000 clones, 87% of which are singletons. Here the sequenced sample was peripheral blood, taken in a trial of Ad26.COV2.S vaccine versus placebo. The receptor source for this set is a person between 18 and 65 years old who received the Ad26.COV2.S COVID-19 vaccine or a placebo.

CDR3 protein: CASSQTSLSYNEQFF. In DNA, the CDR3 is TGTGCCAGCAGTCAGACTAGCCTCTCCTACAATGAGCAGTTCTTC. V is TRBV27 and J is TRBJ2-1; 7 bases align to TRBD2. Germline V CDR1 and CDR2: MNHEY, SMNVEV (reference sequence). This CDR3 is built from 15 residues. J was trimmed by 0 bases and V by 5 bases; bases with no gene match: 4.

This clone appeared a single time. The rearrangement uses TRBV6-2 or TRBV6-3 and TRBJ2-2; D possibly corresponds to TRBD1 (6 bases). Per the germline V gene, CDR1 is MNHEY and CDR2 is SVGEGT. V lost 6 bases to trimming and J lost 0 bases, with 11 bases between them. The CDR3 sequence is 15 residues long. CDR3 loop: CASSRGHANTGELFF. The CDR3 DNA follows: TGTGCCAGCAGCCGGGGACACGCGAACACCGGGGAGCTGTTTTTT.

This chain connects TRBV6-2 or TRBV6-3 to TRBJ2-1; 14 nucleotides line up with TRBD2. The CDR3 totals 20 residues. The germline V gene has CDR1 MNHEY and CDR2 SVGEGT. Trimming removed 4 bases from V and 0 bases from J; junction bases left unmatched: 11. CDR3 in amino acids: CASSSPRLAGGGSSYNEQFF. CDR3 DNA sequence: TGTGCCAGCAGTTCCCCAAGACTAGCGGGAGGGGGGAGCTCCTACAATGAGCAGTTCTTC.

This chain links TRBV6-5 with TRBJ2-1; D uncertain. Per germline, CDR1 MNHEY and CDR2 SVGAGI. Trimming removed 0 bases at V and 0 bases at J, with 6 bases between. This CDR3 is built from 15 residues. CDR3 in amino acids: CASSYSPVSYNEQFF. CDR3 bases: TGTGCCAGCAGTTACTCTCCGGTCTCCTACAATGAGCAGTTCTTC.

This clone was seen just once. J is TRBJ2-1 and V is TRBV24-1; perhaps TRBD1 as D (6 bases). This CDR3 has 15 amino acids. Germline V gene lookup returns CDR1 KGHDR and CDR2 SFDVKD. Trimming took 5 bases from V and 5 from J, leaving 15 bases between them. CDR3 sequence reads: CATSGINRVDNEQFF. The CDR3 region has the DNA TGTGCCACCAGTGGTATAAACAGGGTAGACAATGAGCAGTTCTTC.

This clone occurred a few times. The V gene is TRBV4-2, the J gene TRBJ1-5, with no clear D. Trimming removed 0 bases from V and 6 bases from J, with 9 bases in between. Germline V CDR1 and CDR2: LGHNA, YNFKEQ. CDR3 length: 14 amino acids. CDR3 amino acids: CASSQEPGSQPQHF. In nucleotides, the CDR3 is TGTGCCAGCAGCCAAGAGCCCGGCAGTCAGCCCCAGCATTTT.

The genes are TRBV4-1 and TRBJ1-5, with TRBD1 identical over 7 bases. Germline assignment: CDR1 MGHRA and CDR2 YSYEKL. The CDR3 runs to 15 residues. Losses at the gene ends were 2 bases for V and 7 bases for J; bases not matched to a gene: 8. This CDR3 is CASSQLTGLGQPQHF. The DNA of the CDR3 is TGCGCCAGCAGCCAACTGACAGGGCTCGGGCAGCCCCAGCATTTT.

The rearrangement joins TRBV7-2 to TRBJ2-1, with D perhaps TRBD1 (5 bases). Germline-derived CDR1 and CDR2 are SGHTA and FQGNSA. Trimming shortened V by 5 bases and J by 0 bases, and 17 bases separated the two germline ends. This CDR3 contains 17 residues. The CDR3 protein is CASSLSSGSSSYNEQFF. DNA of the CDR3: TGTGCCAGCAGCCTCTCGTCAGGGTCGAGCTCCTACAATGAGCAGTTCTTC.

The gene calls are TRBV3-1 (or the pseudogene TRBV3-2) and TRBJ1-4; D is possibly TRBD1 (5 bases). The CDR3 spans 15 residues. Deletions cut 4 bases from V and 7 bases from J, with 16 bases between. Germline V gene lookup returns CDR1 LGHDT and CDR2 YNNKEL (reference sequence). The CDR3 nucleotides read TGTGCCAGCAGCCCAGCCCATCCAGGGACTGAAAAACTGTTTTTT. Protein sequence: CASSPAHPGTEKLFF.

The chain is built from TRBV7-2 and TRBJ1-6; D not certain. The V gene lost 5 bases and the J gene lost 14 bases, with 16 bases spanning the gap. This CDR3 spans 13 amino acids. In germline, CDR1 is SGHTA, CDR2 FQGNSA. CDR3 DNA sequence: TGTGCCAGCAGCCCAGCAGCGGTTCAGTCCCTCCACTTT. Protein sequence: CASSPAAVQSLHF.

The chain couples TRBV6-5 to TRBJ1-2; D may be TRBD1 (5 bases). CDR1 MNHEY and CDR2 SVGAGI come from the germline V gene. With 7 bases removed from V and 12 bases from J, the gap between germline ends came to 21 bases. The CDR3 covers 13 residues. As DNA, the CDR3 is TGTGCCAGCACCCGGGACGGTCTTTTTTTTCACACCTTC. This gives the protein CASTRDGLFFHTF.

The V call is TRBV4-2, the J call TRBJ2-6; no reliable D call. Trimming cost V 0 bases and J 2 bases, with 8 bases left between them. Germline V gene data show CDR1 as LGHNA and CDR2 as YNFKEQ. CDR3 size: 16 residues. CDR3 sequence (DNA): TGTGCCAGCAGCCAAGATGATGGGCCTGGGGCCAACGTCCTGACTTTC. It specifies CASSQDDGPGANVLTF.